This TCR beta chain comes out of a study of cytomegalovirus exposure and HLA in healthy donors. Trimming took off 7 bases at V and 3 bases at J, with 9 bases between the two ends. This CDR3 has 13 amino acids. Germline CDR1 and CDR2: SSHAT and FNYEAQ (reference sequence). Remarks on this clone: Its antigen is as yet unknown.

PCR primers comprised 60 Vbeta and 13 Jbeta primers. Generated by immunoSEQ multiplex PCR, the TCRdb table keeps only in-frame clones and is missing some. The sample records more than 150,000 clones, over 80% being singletons. Study outcomes and limitations: A later examination showed that TCR association rates differed by HLA locus, with DRB1 most and HLA-C fewest. Later on, a genetic analysis was performed. It linked a missense variant in DCLRE1C with V- and J-gene trimming of TCR beta. Relative to equally common others, HLA-associated TCR beta chains showed greater clonal expansion in a later analysis.

The source is a girl aged 5 to 17 in good health and CMV-seropositive. The rearrangement joins TRBV7-7 to TRBJ2-2, with D maybe TRBD1 (5 bases). The sequencing input was PBMCs. The CDR3 reads CASKRGHTGELFF. The CDR3 coding sequence is TGTGCCAGCAAAAGGGGTCACACCGGGGAGCTGTTTTTT.